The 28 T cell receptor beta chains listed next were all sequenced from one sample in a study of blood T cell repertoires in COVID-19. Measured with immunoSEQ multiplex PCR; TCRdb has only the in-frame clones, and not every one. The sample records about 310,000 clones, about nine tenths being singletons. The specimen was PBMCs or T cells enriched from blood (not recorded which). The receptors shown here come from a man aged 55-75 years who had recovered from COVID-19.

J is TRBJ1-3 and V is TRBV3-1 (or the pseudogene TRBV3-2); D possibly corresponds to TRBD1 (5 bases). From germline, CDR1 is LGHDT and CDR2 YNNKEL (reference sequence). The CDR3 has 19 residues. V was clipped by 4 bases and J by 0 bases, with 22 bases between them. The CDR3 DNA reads TGTGCCAGCAGCCTGCCCCTCGGACACCTAGTGAGCTCTGGAAACACCATATATTTT. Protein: CASSLPLGHLVSSGNTIYF.

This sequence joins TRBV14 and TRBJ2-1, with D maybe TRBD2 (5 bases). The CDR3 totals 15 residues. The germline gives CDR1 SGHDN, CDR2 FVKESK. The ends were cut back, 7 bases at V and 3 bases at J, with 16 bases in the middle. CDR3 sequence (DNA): TGTGCCAGCAAGCCACGGGGTGGGCTCTACAATGAGCAGTTCTTC. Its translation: CASKPRGGLYNEQFF.

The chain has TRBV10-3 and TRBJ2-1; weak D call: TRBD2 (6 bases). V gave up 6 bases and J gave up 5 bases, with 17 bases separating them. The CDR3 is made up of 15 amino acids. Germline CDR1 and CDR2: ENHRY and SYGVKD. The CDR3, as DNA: TGTGCCATCAGGGGGGGTGTAGCGGCAGACAATGAGCAGTTCTTC. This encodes CAIRGGVAADNEQFF.

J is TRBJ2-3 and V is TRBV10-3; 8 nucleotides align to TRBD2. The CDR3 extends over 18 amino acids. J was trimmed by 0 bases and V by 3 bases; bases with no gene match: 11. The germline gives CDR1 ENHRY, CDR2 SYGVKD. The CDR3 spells CAISDELGRGGSTDTQYF. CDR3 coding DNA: TGTGCCATCAGTGACGAACTTGGACGGGGGGGTAGCACAGATACGCAGTATTTT.

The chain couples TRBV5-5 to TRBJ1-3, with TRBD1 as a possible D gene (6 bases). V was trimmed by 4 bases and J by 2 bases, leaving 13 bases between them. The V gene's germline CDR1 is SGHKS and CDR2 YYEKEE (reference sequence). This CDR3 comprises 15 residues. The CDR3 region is CASSPDRFTGNTIYF. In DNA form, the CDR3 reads TGTGCCAGCAGCCCGGACAGATTTACTGGAAACACCATATATTTT.

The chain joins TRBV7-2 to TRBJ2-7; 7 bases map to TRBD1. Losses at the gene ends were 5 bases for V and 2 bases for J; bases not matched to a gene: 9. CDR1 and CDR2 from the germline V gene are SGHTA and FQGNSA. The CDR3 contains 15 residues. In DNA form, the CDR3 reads TGTGCCAGCAGCCACGACGGGACAGCGACCTACGAGCAGTACTTC. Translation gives CASSHDGTATYEQYF.

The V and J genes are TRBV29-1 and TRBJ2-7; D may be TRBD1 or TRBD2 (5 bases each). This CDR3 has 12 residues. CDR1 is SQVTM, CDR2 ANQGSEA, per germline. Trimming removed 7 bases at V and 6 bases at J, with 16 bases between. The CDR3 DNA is TGCAGCGGGGGGTCCTACGCTACCGAGCAGTACTTC. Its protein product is CSGGSYATEQYF.

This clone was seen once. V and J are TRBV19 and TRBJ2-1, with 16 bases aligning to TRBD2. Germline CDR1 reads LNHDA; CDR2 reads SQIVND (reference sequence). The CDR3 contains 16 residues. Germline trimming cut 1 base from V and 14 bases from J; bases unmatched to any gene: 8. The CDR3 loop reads CASSIAEGLAGGHKFF. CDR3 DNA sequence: TGTGCCAGTAGTATAGCGGAGGGACTAGCGGGAGGGCATAAGTTCTTC. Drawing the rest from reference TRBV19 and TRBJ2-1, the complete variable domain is DGGITQSPKYLFRKEGQNVTLSCEQNLNHDAMYWYRQDPGQGLRLIYYSQIVNDFQKGDIAEGYSVSREKKESFPLTVTSAQKNPTAFYLCASSIAEGLAGGHKFFGPGTRLTVL.

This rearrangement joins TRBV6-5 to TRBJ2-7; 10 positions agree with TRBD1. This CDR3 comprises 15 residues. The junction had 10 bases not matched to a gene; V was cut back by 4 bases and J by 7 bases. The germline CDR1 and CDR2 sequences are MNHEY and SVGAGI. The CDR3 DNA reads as TGTGCCAGCAGTTCATCCGGGACAGGGGTAGGAGAGCAGTACTTC. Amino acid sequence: CASSSSGTGVGEQYF.

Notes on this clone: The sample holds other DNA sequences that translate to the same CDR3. CDR3 sequence reads: CASSIQGFGTEAFF. The DNA of the CDR3 is TGTGCCAGTAGTATTCAGGGTTTCGGCACTGAAGCTTTCTTT. This chain uses TRBV19 with TRBJ1-1; weak D call: TRBD1 (5 bases). This CDR3 comprises 14 residues. The V gene's germline CDR1 is LNHDA and CDR2 SQIVND (reference sequence). V was cut by 3 bases and J by 4 bases, with 12 bases left in between. The complete variable domain, with remaining parts taken from reference TRBV19 and TRBJ1-1, reads DGGITQSPKYLFRKEGQNVTLSCEQNLNHDAMYWYRQDPGQGLRLIYYSQIVNDFQKGDIAEGYSVSREKKESFPLTVTSAQKNPTAFYLCASSIQGFGTEAFFGQGTRLTVV.

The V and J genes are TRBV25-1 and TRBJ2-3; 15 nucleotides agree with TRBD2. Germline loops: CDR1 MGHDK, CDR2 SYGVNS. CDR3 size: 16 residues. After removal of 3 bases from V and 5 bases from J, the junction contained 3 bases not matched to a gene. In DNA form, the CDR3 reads TGTGCCAGCAGTGAGGGACTAGCGGGAGGTGGAGATACGCAGTATTTT. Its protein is CASSEGLAGGGDTQYF.

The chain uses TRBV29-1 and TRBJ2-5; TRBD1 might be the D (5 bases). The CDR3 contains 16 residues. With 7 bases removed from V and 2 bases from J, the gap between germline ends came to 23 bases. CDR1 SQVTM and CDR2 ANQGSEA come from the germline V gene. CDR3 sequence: CSETPMTSGRQETQYF. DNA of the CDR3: TGCAGCGAGACCCCAATGACCTCAGGGCGTCAAGAGACCCAGTACTTC.

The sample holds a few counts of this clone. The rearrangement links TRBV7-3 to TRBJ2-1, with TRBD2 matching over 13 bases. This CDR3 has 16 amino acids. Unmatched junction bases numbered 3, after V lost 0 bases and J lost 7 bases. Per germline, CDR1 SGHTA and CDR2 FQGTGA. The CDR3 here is CASSLTRTSGRNEQFF. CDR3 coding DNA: TGTGCCAGCAGCTTAACACGGACTAGCGGGAGAAATGAGCAGTTCTTC. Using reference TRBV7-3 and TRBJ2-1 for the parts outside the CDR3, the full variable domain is GAGVSQTPSNKVTEKGKYVELRCDPISGHTALYWYRQSLGQGPEFLIYFQGTGAADDSGLPNDRFFAVRPEGSVSTLKIQRTERGDSAVYLCASSLTRTSGRNEQFFGPGTRLTVL.

CDR3 in amino acids: CASSGRWVGDNQPQHF. CDR3 coding DNA: TGTGCCAGCAGTGGTAGGTGGGTAGGGGACAATCAGCCCCAGCATTTT. This chain uses TRBV6-1 with TRBJ1-5, with D perhaps matching TRBD1 (5 bases). V lost 4 bases and J lost 3, with 16 bases in between. The CDR3 totals 16 residues. Germline loops: CDR1 MNHNS, CDR2 SASEGT.

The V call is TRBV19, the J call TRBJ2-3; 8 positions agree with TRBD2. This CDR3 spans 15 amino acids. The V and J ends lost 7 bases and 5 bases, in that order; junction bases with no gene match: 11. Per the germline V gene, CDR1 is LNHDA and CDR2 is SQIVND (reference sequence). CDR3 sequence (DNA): TGTGCCAGTATGAGGCGGGGGGCGTTTGGAGATACGCAGTATTTT. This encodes CASMRRGAFGDTQYF.

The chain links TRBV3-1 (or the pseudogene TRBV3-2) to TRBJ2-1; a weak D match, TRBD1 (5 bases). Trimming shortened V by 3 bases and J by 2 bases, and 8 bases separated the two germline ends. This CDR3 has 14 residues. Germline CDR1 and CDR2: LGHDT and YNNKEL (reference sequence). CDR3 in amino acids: CASSQGLAYNEQFF. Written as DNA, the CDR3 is TGTGCCAGCAGCCAGGGGCTAGCCTACAATGAGCAGTTCTTC.

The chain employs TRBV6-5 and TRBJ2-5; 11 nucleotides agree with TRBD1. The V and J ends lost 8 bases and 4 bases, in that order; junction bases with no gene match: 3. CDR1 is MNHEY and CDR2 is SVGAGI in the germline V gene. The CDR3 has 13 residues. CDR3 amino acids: CASGGTGGETQYF. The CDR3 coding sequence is TGTGCCAGCGGAGGGACAGGGGGAGAGACCCAGTACTTC.

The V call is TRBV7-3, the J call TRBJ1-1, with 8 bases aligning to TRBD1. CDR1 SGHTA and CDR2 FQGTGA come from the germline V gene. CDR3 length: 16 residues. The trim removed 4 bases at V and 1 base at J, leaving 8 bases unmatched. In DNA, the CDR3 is TGTGCCAGCAGCTCAGGGGGCTCGGGGTCGAACACTGAAGCTTTCTTT. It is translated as CASSSGGSGSNTEAFF.

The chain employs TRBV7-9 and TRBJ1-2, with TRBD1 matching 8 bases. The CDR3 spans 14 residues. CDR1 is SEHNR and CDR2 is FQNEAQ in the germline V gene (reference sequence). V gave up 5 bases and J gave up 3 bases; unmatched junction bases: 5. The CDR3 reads CASSPGQADYGYTF. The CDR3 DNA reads TGTGCCAGCAGCCCGGGACAGGCGGACTATGGCTACACCTTC.

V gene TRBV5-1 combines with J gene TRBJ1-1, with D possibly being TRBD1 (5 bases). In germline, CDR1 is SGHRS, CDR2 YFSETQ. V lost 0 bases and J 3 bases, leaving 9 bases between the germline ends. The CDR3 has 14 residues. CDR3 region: CASSLDRLYTEAFF. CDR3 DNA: TGCGCCAGCAGCTTGGACAGGCTGTACACTGAAGCTTTCTTT.

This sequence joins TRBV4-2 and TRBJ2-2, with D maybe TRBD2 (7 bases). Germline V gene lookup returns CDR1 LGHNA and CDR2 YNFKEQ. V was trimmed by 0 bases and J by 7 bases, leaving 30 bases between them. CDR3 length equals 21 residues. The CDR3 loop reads CASSQEWSDRFKTSVGGELFF. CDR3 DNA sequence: TGTGCCAGCAGCCAAGAATGGAGTGACAGGTTTAAAACTAGCGTCGGCGGGGAGCTGTTTTTT.

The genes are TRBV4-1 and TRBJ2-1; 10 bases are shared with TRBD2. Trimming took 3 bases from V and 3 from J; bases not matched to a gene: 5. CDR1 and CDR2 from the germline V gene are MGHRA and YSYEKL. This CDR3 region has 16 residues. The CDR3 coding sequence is TGCGCCAGCAGCCATGGACTAGCGGAGATCTACAATGAGCAGTTCTTC. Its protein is CASSHGLAEIYNEQFF.

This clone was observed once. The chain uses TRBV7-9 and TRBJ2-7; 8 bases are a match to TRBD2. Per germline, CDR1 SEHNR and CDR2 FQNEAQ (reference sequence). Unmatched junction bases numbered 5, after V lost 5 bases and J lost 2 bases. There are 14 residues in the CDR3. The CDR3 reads CASSPTSGTYEQYF. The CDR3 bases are TGTGCCAGCAGCCCCACTAGCGGTACCTACGAGCAGTACTTC.

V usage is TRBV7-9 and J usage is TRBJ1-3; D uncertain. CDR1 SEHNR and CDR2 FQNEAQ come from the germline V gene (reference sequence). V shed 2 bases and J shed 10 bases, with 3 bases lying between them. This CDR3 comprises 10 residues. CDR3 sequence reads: CASSLSTIYF. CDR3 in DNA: TGTGCCAGCAGCTTATCGACCATATATTTT.

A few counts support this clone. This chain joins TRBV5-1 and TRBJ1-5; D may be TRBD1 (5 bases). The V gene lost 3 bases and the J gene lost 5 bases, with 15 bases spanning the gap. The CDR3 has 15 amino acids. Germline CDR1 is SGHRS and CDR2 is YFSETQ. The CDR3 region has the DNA TGCGCCAGCAGCTATGAGGGGACTAGGGATCAGCCCCAGCATTTT. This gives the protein CASSYEGTRDQPQHF.

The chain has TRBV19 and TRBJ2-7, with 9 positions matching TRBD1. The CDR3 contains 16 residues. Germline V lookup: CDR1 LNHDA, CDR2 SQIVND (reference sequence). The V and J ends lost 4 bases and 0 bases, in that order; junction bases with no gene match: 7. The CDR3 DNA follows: TGTGCCAGTAGTACACCCGGGACAGGGCTCTCCTACGAGCAGTACTTC. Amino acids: CASSTPGTGLSYEQYF.

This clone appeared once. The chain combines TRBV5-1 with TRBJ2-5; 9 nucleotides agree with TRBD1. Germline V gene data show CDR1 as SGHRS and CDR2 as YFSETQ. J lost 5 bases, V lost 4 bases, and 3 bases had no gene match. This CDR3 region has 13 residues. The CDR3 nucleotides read TGCGCCAGCAGCCTGACAGGGGGGGAGACCCAGTACTTC. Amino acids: CASSLTGGETQYF.

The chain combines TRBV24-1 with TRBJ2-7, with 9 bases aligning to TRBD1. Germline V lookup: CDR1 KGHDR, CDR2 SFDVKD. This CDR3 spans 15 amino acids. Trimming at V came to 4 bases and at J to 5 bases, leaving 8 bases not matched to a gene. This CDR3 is CATSERGTGFHEQYF. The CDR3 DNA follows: TGTGCCACCAGTGAACGAGGGACAGGGTTCCACGAGCAGTACTTC.